Listed below are T cell receptor beta chains from one sample, sequenced in a study of CD8 T cells in Susac syndrome. TCRdb independently ran MiXCR on the immunoSEQ multiplex PCR reads; one entry per CDR3 protein. The sample shows approximately 190,000 distinct CDR3 sequences, about 94% of them seen only once. Input material: CD4+ T cells from PBMCs. All receptors come from a human donor with Susac syndrome. CDR3s include the opening cysteine and the closing phenylalanine or tryptophan. D genes are given only for firm matches. Where a row states a size, it is once, few, many or the class of an expanded clone; other rows omit it.

clone_size,v_call,j_call,d_call,cdr3_aa,cdr3_nt
-,TRBV29-1,TRBJ1-2,TRBD1,CSGGQAPNYGYTF,TGCAGCGGGGGACAGGCACCTAACTATGGCTACACCTTC
-,TRBV27,TRBJ2-3,-,CASSFWSTDTQYF,TGTGCCAGCAGTTTTTGGAGCACAGATACGCAGTATTTT
once,TRBV29-1,TRBJ2-7,-,CSAFLEHPYEQYF,TGCAGCGCGTTCTTAGAACACCCCTACGAGCAGTACTTC
-,TRBV5-1,TRBJ1-1,-,CASSPGGPMNTEAFF,TGCGCCAGCAGCCCGGGGGGGCCCATGAACACTGAAGCTTTCTTT
-,TRBV29-1,TRBJ2-3,-,CSVDPTATSTDTQYF,TGCAGCGTTGACCCCACAGCCACTAGCACAGATACGCAGTATTTT
-,TRBV27,TRBJ1-1,TRBD1,CASSSYRGSAEAFF,TGTGCCAGCAGTTCGTACAGGGGTTCTGCTGAAGCTTTCTTT
-,TRBV5-4,TRBJ1-1,-,CALQQANPGGTEAFF,TGTGCCCTCCAGCAGGCGAACCCTGGGGGCACTGAAGCTTTCTTT
-,TRBV5-6,TRBJ2-2,-,CASSLVQVPGELFF,TGTGCCAGCAGCTTGGTGCAGGTCCCCGGGGAGCTGTTTTTT
-,TRBV5-1,TRBJ2-7,TRBD1,CASRWDRVSYEQYF,TGCGCCAGCAGGTGGGACAGGGTCTCCTACGAGCAGTACTTC
-,TRBV12-3/TRBV12-4,TRBJ1-1,-,CASTYRDMNTEAFF,TGTGCCAGCACCTACAGGGATATGAACACTGAAGCTTTCTTT
-,TRBV19,TRBJ2-6,-,CASSLLTGSGANVLTF,TGTGCCAGTAGTCTCCTGACAGGCTCTGGGGCCAACGTCCTGACTTTC
once,TRBV6-1,TRBJ2-2,-,CASSPRRGSNTGELFF,TGTGCCAGCAGTCCCCGGAGGGGAAGCAACACCGGGGAGCTGTTTTTT
-,TRBV20-1,TRBJ2-3,-,CSASASPEDTQYF,TGCAGTGCTAGTGCAAGCCCGGAGGATACGCAGTATTTT
-,TRBV7-7,TRBJ2-1,-,CASSPFFEQGDEQFF,TGTGCTAGCAGTCCATTTTTTGAACAGGGAGATGAGCAGTTCTTC
-,TRBV18,TRBJ2-7,-,CASREGQDEQYF,TGTGCCAGCCGAGAGGGACAAGACGAGCAGTACTTC
-,TRBV30,TRBJ1-2,TRBD1,CAWRPTGAGGYTF,TGTGCCTGGAGACCGACAGGGGCTGGAGGCTACACCTTC
-,TRBV29-1,TRBJ2-7,-,CSVSRAPYEQYF,TGCAGCGTCAGCAGGGCCCCCTACGAGCAGTACTTC
-,TRBV6-2/TRBV6-3,TRBJ2-5,TRBD2,CASSYSGRGGRETQYF,TGTGCCAGCAGTTACTCGGGCCGGGGGGGCCGGGAGACCCAGTACTTC
-,TRBV6-5,TRBJ2-6,TRBD2,CASSRGGLGANVLTF,TGTGCCAGCAGCCGGGGGGGCTTGGGGGCCAACGTCCTGACTTTC
-,TRBV20-1,TRBJ2-7,-,CSARDGPDYEQYF,TGCAGTGCTAGAGATGGGCCAGACTACGAGCAGTACTTC
-,TRBV7-2,TRBJ2-3,-,CASSSPLKGSDTQYF,TGTGCCAGCAGCTCACCTTTGAAGGGCTCGGATACGCAGTATTTT
-,TRBV6-5,TRBJ2-1,TRBD1,CASSFPGGTGYNEQFF,TGTGCCAGCAGTTTTCCCGGTGGGACAGGGTACAATGAGCAGTTCTTC
once,TRBV4-2,TRBJ2-2,-,CASSPSAVASTGELFF,TGTGCCAGCAGCCCATCTGCGGTAGCCTCGACCGGGGAGCTGTTTTTT
-,TRBV3-1,TRBJ1-1,-,CASSQFLDTEAFF,TGTGCCAGCAGCCAATTCCTTGACACTGAAGCTTTCTTT
once,TRBV28,TRBJ2-5,-,CASSSGTRRWETQYF,TGTGCCAGCAGTTCAGGGACTCGGCGCTGGGAGACCCAGTACTTC
-,TRBV18,TRBJ1-1,-,CASSPRSWGENTEAFF,TGTGCCAGCTCACCACGGTCCTGGGGCGAGAACACTGAAGCTTTCTTT
-,TRBV15,TRBJ2-5,-,CATSPRFQETQYF,TGTGCCACCAGCCCGAGATTCCAAGAGACCCAGTACTTC
-,TRBV11-1,TRBJ2-5,TRBD1,CATRTGIKYQETQYF,TGTGCCACCAGGACAGGGATTAAGTACCAAGAGACCCAGTACTTC
-,TRBV20-1,TRBJ1-1,-,CGRRVGNTEAFF,TGCGGCCGGAGGGTGGGGAACACTGAAGCTTTCTTT
-,TRBV6-1,TRBJ2-7,TRBD2,CASSTSTSGAYEQYF,TGTGCCAGCAGCACGTCAACTAGCGGGGCCTACGAGCAGTACTTC
-,TRBV20-1,TRBJ2-4,-,CSAPLAGRGRAKNIQYF,TGCAGTGCTCCCTTGGCAGGTCGGGGTCGGGCCAAAAACATTCAGTACTTC
once,TRBV6-5,TRBJ2-5,TRBD1,CASSSPGQKVQETQYF,TGTGCCAGCAGTTCACCGGGACAGAAAGTTCAAGAGACCCAGTACTTC
-,TRBV29-1,TRBJ1-1,-,CSVGRETEAFF,TGCAGCGTTGGCAGAGAGACTGAAGCTTTCTTT
-,TRBV30,TRBJ2-3,-,CAWKQGVGTDTQYF,TGTGCCTGGAAACAGGGAGTCGGGACAGATACGCAGTATTTT
-,TRBV5-1,TRBJ2-7,-,CASSPGQLYEQYF,TGCGCCAGCAGCCCTGGACAGCTCTACGAGCAGTACTTC
-,TRBV10-2,TRBJ2-7,TRBD2,CASSQISGAGEEQYF,TGCGCCAGCAGCCAGATTAGCGGGGCGGGGGAGGAGCAGTACTTC
-,TRBV12-3/TRBV12-4,TRBJ1-6,TRBD1,CASSVATGGISPLHF,TGTGCCAGCAGTGTAGCCACAGGGGGCATTTCACCCCTCCACTTT
-,TRBV19,TRBJ1-4,-,CASRPSESWHEKLFF,TGTGCCAGTAGACCATCAGAATCATGGCATGAAAAACTGTTTTTT
-,TRBV27,TRBJ1-2,TRBD1,CASSTRQGRGYGYTF,TGTGCCAGCAGTACTAGACAGGGTAGAGGCTATGGCTACACCTTC
-,TRBV14,TRBJ2-6,-,CASSLLGGAGGANVLTF,TGTGCCAGCAGCCTTTTGGGGGGGGCTGGCGGGGCCAACGTCCTGACTTTC
-,TRBV12-3/TRBV12-4,TRBJ2-2,-,CASSLLGTGELFF,TGTGCCAGCAGTTTACTGGGAACCGGGGAGCTGTTTTTT
-,TRBV20-1,TRBJ2-5,-,CSAYPSGLREETQYF,TGCAGTGCTTACCCCTCGGGGCTCCGAGAAGAGACCCAGTACTTC
-,TRBV27,TRBJ2-3,-,CASSFGRVSTDTQYF,TGTGCCAGCAGTTTCGGTAGGGTCAGCACAGATACGCAGTATTTT
-,TRBV5-1,TRBJ1-1,-,CASSLVNGGLAEAFF,TGCGCCAGCAGCTTGGTAAATGGGGGGCTCGCTGAAGCTTTCTTT
-,TRBV29-1,TRBJ1-1,TRBD1,CSVDPGQGAPGQLNTEAFF,TGCAGCGTTGACCCGGGACAGGGGGCGCCGGGACAACTGAACACTGAAGCTTTCTTT
-,TRBV10-3,TRBJ2-5,-,CAISSLRGETQYF,TGTGCCATCAGTAGCCTTCGGGGGGAGACCCAGTACTTC
-,TRBV30,TRBJ1-4,-,CAWSGGPTTNEKLFF,TGTGCCTGGAGTGGAGGACCGACGACAAATGAAAAACTGTTTTTT
-,TRBV7-8,TRBJ2-1,TRBD2,CASNPPGGGYNEQFF,TGTGCCAGCAACCCCCCTGGGGGGGGGTACAATGAGCAGTTCTTC
-,TRBV12-3/TRBV12-4,TRBJ2-5,-,CASSLSGLLQETQYF,TGTGCCAGCAGTTTAAGCGGACTCCTCCAAGAGACCCAGTACTTC
-,TRBV6-1,TRBJ2-7,-,CASSEVMGYEQYF,TGTGCCAGCAGTGAAGTTATGGGGTACGAGCAGTACTTC
-,TRBV12-3/TRBV12-4,TRBJ2-5,-,CATMSARTQYF,TGTGCCACCATGTCCGCTAGGACCCAGTACTTC